This entry lists 25 T cell receptor beta chains sequenced from one sample in a study of blood T cell repertoires in COVID-19. Here immunoSEQ multiplex PCR was the method, and the copy in TCRdb shows in-frame clones only, minus some. In the table there are more than 95,000 clones, about 85% of which are singletons. The sequencing sample was made of peripheral blood. These receptors were obtained from a man in his fifties in a cohort sampled during active COVID-19.

V is TRBV6-5 and J is TRBJ1-2; the D is unclear. CDR3 length equals 14 residues. Trimming took off 7 bases at V and 5 bases at J, with 17 bases between the two ends. The V gene's germline CDR1 is MNHEY and CDR2 SVGAGI. The CDR3 loop reads CASTISRRNYGYTF. The CDR3 DNA reads as TGTGCCAGCACCATTTCCCGGAGAAATTATGGCTACACCTTC.

The chain is built from TRBV21-1 and TRBJ1-1; TRBD1 reflects the table's D call only, with no check against the DNA. TRBV21-1 is a listed pseudogene. The CDR3 runs to 19 residues. The CDR3 nucleotides are TGTGCCAGCAGCTCACGGGGGACAGGCCCAACATTCATGAACACTGAAGCTTTCTTT. Protein: CASSSRGTGPTFMNTEAFF.

The chain couples TRBV5-6 to TRBJ2-3, with D uncertain. The CDR3 contains 16 residues. In germline, CDR1 is SGHDT, CDR2 YYEEEE. Between the trimmed V and J ends, which lost 2 bases and 2 bases, there was a span of 15 bases. In DNA, the CDR3 is TGTGCCAGCAGCTTTACCGCAGTTCGGGTCACAGATACGCAGTATTTT. Translating gives CASSFTAVRVTDTQYF.

The rearrangement uses TRBV7-8 and TRBJ1-3; no clear D. This CDR3 comprises 17 residues. Looked up from germline, CDR1 is SGHVS and CDR2 is FQNEAQ. Trimming cost V 2 bases and J 4 bases, with 18 bases left between them. Here the CDR3 reads CASSLMSRAAGGNTIYF. DNA for the CDR3: TGTGCCAGCAGCTTAATGAGTAGGGCCGCGGGCGGAAACACCATATATTTT.

V and J are TRBV5-1 and TRBJ2-3; D might be TRBD2 (5 bases). V lost 0 bases and J lost 3, with 5 bases in between. In germline, CDR1 is SGHRS, CDR2 YFSETQ. The CDR3 runs to 13 residues. In nucleotides, the CDR3 is TGCGCCAGCAGCTTGGCGGGGACAGATACGCAGTATTTT. Protein sequence: CASSLAGTDTQYF.

This clone was counted a few times. The gene calls are TRBV6-5 and TRBJ2-2; D remains ambiguous. V lost 4 bases and J lost 5, with 5 bases in between. CDR3 length: 12 amino acids. Germline CDR1 and CDR2: MNHEY and SVGAGI. The CDR3 DNA is TGTGCCAGCAGTTCCACTACCGGGGAGCTGTTTTTT. Translating gives CASSSTTGELFF.

The chain recombines TRBV2 with TRBJ1-2; maybe TRBD1 (6 bases). CDR1 and CDR2 from the germline V gene are SNHLY and FYNNEI. The CDR3 loop spans 13 amino acids. V was pared by 4 bases and J by 0 bases, with 6 bases between. The CDR3 sequence is CASSGQANYGYTF. DNA of the CDR3: TGTGCCAGCAGTGGACAGGCTAACTATGGCTACACCTTC.

This chain links TRBV5-1 with TRBJ2-1, with 9 bases identical to TRBD1. The trim removed 1 base at V and 6 bases at J, leaving 8 bases unmatched. Per the germline V gene, CDR1 is SGHRS and CDR2 is YFSETQ. The CDR3 has 16 amino acids. The CDR3 bases are TGCGCCAGCAGCTTGAATGGGGGACAGGGAAGCAATGAGCAGTTCTTC. It is translated as CASSLNGGQGSNEQFF.

The rearrangement uses TRBV3-1 (or the pseudogene TRBV3-2) and TRBJ2-5; 8 nucleotides match TRBD2. The CDR3 consists of 15 residues. Germline V lookup: CDR1 LGHDT, CDR2 YNNKEL (reference sequence). The V segment lost 5 bases and the J segment 5 bases; nucleotides outside the gene matches: 10. The CDR3 DNA follows: TGTGCCAGCAGCGACAGCGGGGGTCGCTTCGAGACCCAGTACTTC. This sequence encodes CASSDSGGRFETQYF.

Only a few counts were recorded for this clone. The V and J genes are TRBV7-9 and TRBJ2-4; D may be TRBD2 (5 bases). Germline V CDR1 and CDR2: SEHNR, FQNEAQ (reference sequence). The V gene lost 6 bases and the J gene lost 0 bases, with 15 bases spanning the gap. The CDR3 spans 16 residues. The CDR3 loop reads CASSFPGRLAKNIQYF. In nucleotides, the CDR3 is TGTGCCAGCAGTTTCCCGGGGAGACTAGCCAAAAACATTCAGTACTTC. The full variable domain, rest sourced from reference TRBV7-9 and TRBJ2-4, is DTGVSQNPRHKITKRGQNVTFRCDPISEHNRLYWYRQTLGQGPEFLTYFQNEAQLEKSRLLSDRFSAERPKGSFSTLEIQRTEQGDSAMYLCASSFPGRLAKNIQYFGAGTRLSVL.

The rearrangement uses TRBV19 and TRBJ1-2; D gene uncertain. CDR3 length: 14 residues. From germline, CDR1 is LNHDA and CDR2 SQIVND (reference sequence). With 3 bases removed from V and 2 bases from J, the gap between germline ends came to 10 bases. The CDR3, as DNA: TGTGCCAGTAGTATTGTGACACAAAACTATGGCTACACCTTC. Protein sequence: CASSIVTQNYGYTF.

Here the CDR3 reads CATSDFLGGGETQYF. The DNA of the CDR3 is TGTGCCACCAGTGATTTCCTTGGGGGCGGCGAGACCCAGTACTTC. This chain uses TRBV24-1 with TRBJ2-5; D is possibly TRBD1 (6 bases). The germline V gene encodes CDR1 KGHDR and CDR2 SFDVKD. This CDR3 comprises 15 residues. Trimming stripped 1 base from V and 5 bases from J, with 13 bases between.

This clone came up once. The chain recombines TRBV3-1 (or the pseudogene TRBV3-2) with TRBJ1-6, with a tentative D call TRBD1 (6 bases). The CDR3 sequence is 14 residues long. The V gene lost 0 bases and the J gene lost 14 bases, with 14 bases spanning the gap. The germline V gene has CDR1 LGHDT and CDR2 YNNKEL (reference sequence). The CDR3 coding sequence is TGTGCCAGCAGCCAAGATACAGGGTCCCGGGCCCTCCACTTT. Encoded protein: CASSQDTGSRALHF.

The chain employs TRBV6-4 and TRBJ2-3; a possible D gene is TRBD2 (5 bases). The V gene's germline CDR1 is MRHNA and CDR2 SNTAGT. Trimming pared 0 bases from V and 6 bases from J, leaving 16 bases between. The CDR3 is 16 residues long. The CDR3 sequence: CASSDSMSGAPDTQYF. The DNA of the CDR3 is TGTGCCAGCAGTGACTCGATGAGCGGCGCCCCCGATACGCAGTATTTT.

The chain uses TRBV6-1 and TRBJ1-2, with D unresolved. CDR1 and CDR2 (germline): MNHNS, SASEGT. V lost 9 bases and J lost 2, with 16 bases in between. The CDR3 is 14 residues long. The CDR3 nucleotides read TGTGCCAGTAGCCTCTTCCGAGAAAACTATGGCTACACCTTC. Residues: CASSLFRENYGYTF.

This sequence joins TRBV4-1 and TRBJ1-3; D is ambiguous. Germline V gene lookup returns CDR1 MGHRA and CDR2 YSYEKL. Deletions cut 0 bases from V and 2 bases from J, with 14 bases between. The CDR3 runs 17 residues. CDR3 in amino acids: CASSQEVRESAGNTIYF. In DNA form, the CDR3 reads TGCGCCAGCAGCCAAGAAGTGAGGGAATCGGCTGGAAACACCATATATTTT.

Notes on this clone: This same CDR3 is encoded by further DNA sequences in the sample. The rearrangement joins TRBV5-1 to TRBJ1-2; TRBD1 is a possible D gene (5 bases). CDR1 is SGHRS, CDR2 YFSETQ, per germline. The CDR3 sequence is 13 residues long. V shed 2 bases and J shed 1 base, with 6 bases lying between them. CDR3 protein: CASSFDSNYGYTF. CDR3 nucleotide sequence: TGCGCCAGCAGCTTCGACAGTAACTATGGCTACACCTTC.

This clone was seen a few times. The chain recombines TRBV4-2 with TRBJ2-5, with 8 bases aligning to TRBD1. CDR3 length: 15 residues. Germline CDR1 and CDR2: LGHNA and YNFKEQ. The V segment lost 4 bases and the J segment 3 bases; nucleotides outside the gene matches: 7. The CDR3 DNA follows: TGTGCCAGCAGCCTCGGGGGACAGGAGAAAGAGACCCAGTACTTC. This gives the protein CASSLGGQEKETQYF.

This CDR3 is CASSPQPEGWDYGYTF. As DNA, the CDR3 is TGTGCCAGCAGCCCCCAGCCCGAGGGTTGGGACTATGGCTACACCTTC. The J gene is TRBJ1-2, the V gene TRBV9, with D uncertain. Germline CDR1 and CDR2: SGDLS and YYNGEE. The CDR3 length is 16 residues. V dropped 4 bases and J dropped 3 bases, with 19 bases sitting between them.

The rearrangement uses TRBV19 and TRBJ1-2, with a possible D match to TRBD1 (6 bases). CDR1 LNHDA and CDR2 SQIVND come from the germline V gene (reference sequence). This CDR3 is 14 amino acids long. Trimming pared 7 bases from V and 1 base from J, leaving 13 bases between. The CDR3 DNA reads as TGTGCCAGTATCCAAGGGACACATAACTATGGCTACACCTTC. This encodes CASIQGTHNYGYTF.

The chain uses TRBV28 and TRBJ1-3; D gene uncertain. The germline V gene has CDR1 MDHEN and CDR2 SYDVKM. The CDR3 covers 14 residues. Trimming took 7 bases from V and 2 from J, leaving 12 bases between them. The CDR3 loop is CASIMGGTGNTIYF. The DNA of the CDR3 is TGTGCCAGCATCATGGGAGGGACTGGAAACACCATATATTTT.

This chain joins TRBV10-2 and TRBJ2-1, with a possible D match to TRBD1 (6 bases). Trimming removed 0 bases from V and 0 bases from J, with 18 bases in between. The CDR3 sequence is 19 residues long. Germline CDR1 is WSHSY and CDR2 is SAAADI. The CDR3 DNA follows: TGCGCCAGCAGTGAGTCAGGCTCAGTTTTAGGGGGCTCCTACAATGAGCAGTTCTTC. Translated, it gives CASSESGSVLGGSYNEQFF.

The chain links TRBV11-2 to TRBJ2-7; D is unresolved. With 5 bases removed from V and 2 bases from J, the gap between germline ends came to 7 bases. This CDR3 spans 12 amino acids. CDR1 is SGHAT and CDR2 is FQNNGV in the germline V gene. CDR3 DNA: TGTGCCAGCAGCACGGTTACCTACGAGCAGTACTTC. Translated: CASSTVTYEQYF.

There are a few counts of this clone. In the same sample, other DNA sequences code for this CDR3. The chain couples TRBV29-1 to TRBJ2-3; TRBD2 aligns across 10 bases. CDR3 length: 13 residues. The J segment lost 3 bases and the V segment lost 7 bases, leaving 4 bases of the junction unmatched. CDR1 and CDR2 from the germline V gene are SQVTM and ANQGSEA. The CDR3 coding sequence is TGCAGCGGTGATAGCGGGGGGACAGATACGCAGTATTTT. It encodes CSGDSGGTDTQYF.

The V and J genes are TRBV5-4 and TRBJ2-3; the match to TRBD1 covers 7 bases. V shed 2 bases and J 0 bases; nucleotides not matched to a gene: 15. The CDR3 extends over 19 amino acids. The germline V gene encodes CDR1 SGHNT and CDR2 YYREEE (reference sequence). The CDR3 DNA is TGTGCCAGCAGCTTTCTGAGGGGACAGCGTTTGACTAGCACAGATACGCAGTATTTT. Amino acids: CASSFLRGQRLTSTDTQYF.